This T cell receptor (beta chain) comes out of a study of blood T cell repertoires in COVID-19. Study-level information: The United States, Italy and Spain were the sources of the acute and convalescent COVID-19 samples.

Clones were sequenced by immunoSEQ multiplex PCR, and TCRdb holds only the in-frame ones, with some missing. The table records some 90,000 clones, approximately 86% of them present only once. V shed 1 base and J shed 10 bases, with 10 bases lying between them. The CDR3 contains 11 residues. In germline, CDR1 is DFQATT, CDR2 SNEGSKA (reference sequence). Input material: peripheral blood. The chain is built from TRBV20-1 and TRBJ1-1, with D hard to call. This receptor was taken from a woman older than 75 with acute or convalescent COVID-19. This CDR3 reads CSARVVERAFF. In nucleotides, the CDR3 is TGCAGTGCTAGAGTAGTAGAAAGAGCTTTCTTT.